The TCR beta chain under discussion was sequenced for a study of T cell responses to AZD1222 COVID-19 vaccine. About this clone: Its specificity is not known.

Sequencing was performed with immunoSEQ multiplex PCR; in TCRdb, only in-frame clones are kept and a portion is missing. The sample contains approximately 81,000 clones, 80% to 90% of which appear only once. Study outcomes and limitations: Unmutated variant regions are reportedly targeted by nearly half of spike-specific TCRs.

This CDR3 contains 14 residues. The germline CDR1 and CDR2 sequences are MGHRA and YSYEKL. V was pared by 3 bases and J by 5 bases, with 5 bases of the junction left unmatched. The sample here was peripheral blood, taken 28 days after the second AZD1222 dose. The receptor's source is an adult who received the AZD1222 COVID-19 vaccine. The V and J genes are TRBV4-1 and TRBJ2-3; TRBD2 aligns across 7 bases. CDR3 DNA sequence: TGCGCCAGCAGCCAGCGGGAGCTTCTAGATACGCAGTATTTT. Translated, it gives CASSQRELLDTQYF.